The clone carrying this TCR beta chain has only a few counts. This sample is part of a study of shared clonotypes between healthy human individuals. Study background: Those who served as donors were a couple of women and a few men between the ages of 18 and 49.

Assay used: immunoSEQ multiplex PCR; TCRdb lists only in-frame clones, some missing. The data contain fewer than 3 million clones, just under 95% of them seen just once; the ten biggest clones take up 0.3% to 0.4%. Per germline, CDR1 MNHEY and CDR2 SMNVEV (reference sequence). The V gene lost 5 bases and the J gene lost 2 bases, with 13 bases spanning the gap. This CDR3 comprises 14 residues. V usage is TRBV27 and J usage is TRBJ2-7; weak D call: TRBD1 (6 bases). The receptor was derived from a man between 18 and 29 years old in good health. Some clones in this sample may be carry-over from other donors' samples. The sample comprised naive CD4+ T cells from PBMCs. Subset denoted: CD45RA+ positively selected. CDR3 protein: CASSPLTGTYEQYF. The DNA of the CDR3 is TGTGCCAGCAGTCCGTTAACAGGGACCTACGAGCAGTACTTC.